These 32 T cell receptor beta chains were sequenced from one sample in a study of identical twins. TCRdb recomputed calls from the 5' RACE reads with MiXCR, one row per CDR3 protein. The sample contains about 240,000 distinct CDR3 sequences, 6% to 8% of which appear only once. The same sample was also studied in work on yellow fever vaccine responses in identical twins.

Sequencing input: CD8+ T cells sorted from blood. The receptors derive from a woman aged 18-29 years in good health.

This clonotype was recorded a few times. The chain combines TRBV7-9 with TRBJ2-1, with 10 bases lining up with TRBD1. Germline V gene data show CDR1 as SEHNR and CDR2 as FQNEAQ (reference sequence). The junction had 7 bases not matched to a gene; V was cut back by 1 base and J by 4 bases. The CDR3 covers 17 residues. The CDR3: CASSLGPGQGFYNEQFF. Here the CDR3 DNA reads TGTGCCAGCAGCTTAGGCCCGGGACAGGGGTTTTACAATGAGCAGTTCTTC.

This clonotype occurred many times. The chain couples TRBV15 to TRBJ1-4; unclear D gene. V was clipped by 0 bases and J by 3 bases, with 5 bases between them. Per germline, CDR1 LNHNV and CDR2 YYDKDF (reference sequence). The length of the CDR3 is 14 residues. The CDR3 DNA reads TGTGCCACCAGCAGAGATCGGGCTAATGAAAAACTGTTTTTT. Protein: CATSRDRANEKLFF.

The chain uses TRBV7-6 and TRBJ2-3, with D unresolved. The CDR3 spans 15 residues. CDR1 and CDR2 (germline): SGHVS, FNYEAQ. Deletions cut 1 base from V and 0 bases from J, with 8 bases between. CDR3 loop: CASSLGVDSTDTQYF. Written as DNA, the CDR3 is TGTGCCAGCAGCTTAGGGGTTGACAGCACAGATACGCAGTATTTT.

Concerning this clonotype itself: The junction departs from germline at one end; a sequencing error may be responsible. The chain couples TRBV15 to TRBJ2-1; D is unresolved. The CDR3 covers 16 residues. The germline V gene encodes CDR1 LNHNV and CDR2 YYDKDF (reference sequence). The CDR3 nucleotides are TGTGCCACCAGCACTCGTGGCTGGAGCTCCTACAATGAGCGGTTCTTC. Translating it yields CATSTRGWSSYNERFF.

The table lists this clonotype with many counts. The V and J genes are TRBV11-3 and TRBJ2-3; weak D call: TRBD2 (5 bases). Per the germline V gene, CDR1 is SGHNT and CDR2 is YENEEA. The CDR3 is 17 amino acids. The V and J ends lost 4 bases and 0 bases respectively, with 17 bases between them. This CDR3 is CASSSKKRSGSTDTQYF. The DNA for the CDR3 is TGTGCCAGCAGCTCAAAAAAGCGGTCTGGTAGCACAGATACGCAGTATTTT.

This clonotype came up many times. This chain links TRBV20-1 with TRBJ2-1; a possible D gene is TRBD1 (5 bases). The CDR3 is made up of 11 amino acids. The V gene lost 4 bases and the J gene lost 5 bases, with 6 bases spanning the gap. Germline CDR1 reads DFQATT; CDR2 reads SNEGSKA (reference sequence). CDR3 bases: TGCAGTGCTACAGGGAACAATGAGCAGTTCTTC. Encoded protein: CSATGNNEQFF.

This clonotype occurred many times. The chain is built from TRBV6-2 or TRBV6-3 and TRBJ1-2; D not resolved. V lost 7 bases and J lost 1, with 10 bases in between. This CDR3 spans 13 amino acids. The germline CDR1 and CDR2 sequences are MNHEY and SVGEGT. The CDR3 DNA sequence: TGTGCCAGCAACCCGCAGCGTAACTATGGCTACACCTTC. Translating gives CASNPQRNYGYTF.

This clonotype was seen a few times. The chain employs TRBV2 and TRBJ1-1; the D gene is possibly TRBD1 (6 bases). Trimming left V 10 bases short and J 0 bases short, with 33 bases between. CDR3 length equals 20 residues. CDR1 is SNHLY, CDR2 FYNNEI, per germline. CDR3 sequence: CATTKADPGASKEMNTEAFF. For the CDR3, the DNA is TGTGCCACCACAAAAGCAGACCCGGGGGCTTCTAAAGAGATGAACACTGAAGCTTTCTTT. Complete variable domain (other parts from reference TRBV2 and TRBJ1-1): EPEVTQTPSHQVTQMGQEVILRCVPISNHLYFYWYRQILGQKVEFLVSFYNNEISEKSEIFDDQFSVERPDGSNFTLKIRSTKLEDSAMYFCATTKADPGASKEMNTEAFFGQGTRLTVV.

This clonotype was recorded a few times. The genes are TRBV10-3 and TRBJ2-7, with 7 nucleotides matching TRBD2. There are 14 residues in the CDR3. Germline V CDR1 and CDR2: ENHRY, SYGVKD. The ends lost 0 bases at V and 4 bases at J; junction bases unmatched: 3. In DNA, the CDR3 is TGTGCCATCAGTGAGTCAGCTAGCGGATACGAGCAGTACTTC. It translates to CAISESASGYEQYF.

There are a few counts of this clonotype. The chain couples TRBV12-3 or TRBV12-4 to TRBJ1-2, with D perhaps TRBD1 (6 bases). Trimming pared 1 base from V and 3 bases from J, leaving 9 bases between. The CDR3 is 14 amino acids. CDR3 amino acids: CASSLGAGDYGYTF. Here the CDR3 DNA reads TGTGCCAGCAGTTTAGGGGCAGGGGACTATGGCTACACCTTC.

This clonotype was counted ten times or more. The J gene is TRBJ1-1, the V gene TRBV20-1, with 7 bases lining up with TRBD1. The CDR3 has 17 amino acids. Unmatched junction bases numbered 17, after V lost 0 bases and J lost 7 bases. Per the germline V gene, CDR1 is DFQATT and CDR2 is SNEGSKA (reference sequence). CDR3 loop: CSARDGAGGLDPVEAFF. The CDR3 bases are TGCAGTGCTAGAGATGGAGCAGGGGGTCTAGATCCCGTTGAAGCTTTCTTT.

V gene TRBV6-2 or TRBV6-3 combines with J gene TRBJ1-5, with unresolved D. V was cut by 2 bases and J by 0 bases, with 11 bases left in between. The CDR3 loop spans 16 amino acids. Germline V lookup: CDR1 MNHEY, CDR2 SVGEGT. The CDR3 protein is CASSYRGLYSNQPQHF. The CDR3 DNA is TGTGCCAGCAGTTACCGCGGACTGTATAGCAATCAGCCCCAGCATTTT.

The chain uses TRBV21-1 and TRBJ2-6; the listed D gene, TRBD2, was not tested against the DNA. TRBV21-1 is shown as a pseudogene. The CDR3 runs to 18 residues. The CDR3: CASSNNIGIRAGANVLTF. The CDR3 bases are TGTGCCAGCAGCAATAATATAGGGATACGGGCTGGGGCCAACGTCCTGACTTTC.

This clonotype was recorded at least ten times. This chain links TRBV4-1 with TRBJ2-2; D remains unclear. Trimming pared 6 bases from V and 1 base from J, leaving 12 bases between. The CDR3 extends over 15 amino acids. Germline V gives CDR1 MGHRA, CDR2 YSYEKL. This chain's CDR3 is CASRHSNMNTGELFF. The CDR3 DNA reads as TGCGCCAGCAGACATAGCAACATGAACACCGGGGAGCTGTTTTTT.

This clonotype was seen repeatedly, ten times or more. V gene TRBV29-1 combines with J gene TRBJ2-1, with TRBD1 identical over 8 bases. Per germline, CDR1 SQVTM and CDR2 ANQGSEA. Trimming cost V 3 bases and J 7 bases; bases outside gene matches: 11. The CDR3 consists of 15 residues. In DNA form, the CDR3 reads TGCAGCGTTGATCCAAAGGACAGGGCGGGGAATGAGCAGTTCTTC. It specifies CSVDPKDRAGNEQFF.

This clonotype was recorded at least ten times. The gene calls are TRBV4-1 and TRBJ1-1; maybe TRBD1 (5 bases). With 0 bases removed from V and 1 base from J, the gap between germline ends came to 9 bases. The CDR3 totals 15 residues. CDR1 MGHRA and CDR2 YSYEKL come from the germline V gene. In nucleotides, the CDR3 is TGCGCCAGCAGCCAAGAGGGACCCCCGAACACTGAAGCTTTCTTT. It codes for CASSQEGPPNTEAFF.

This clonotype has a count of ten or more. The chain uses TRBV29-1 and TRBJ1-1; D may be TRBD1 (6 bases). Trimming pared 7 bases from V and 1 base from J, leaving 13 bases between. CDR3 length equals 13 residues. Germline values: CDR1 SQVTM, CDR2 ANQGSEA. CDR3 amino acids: CSARQAGNTEAFF. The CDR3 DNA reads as TGCAGCGCCAGACAGGCCGGGAACACTGAAGCTTTCTTT.

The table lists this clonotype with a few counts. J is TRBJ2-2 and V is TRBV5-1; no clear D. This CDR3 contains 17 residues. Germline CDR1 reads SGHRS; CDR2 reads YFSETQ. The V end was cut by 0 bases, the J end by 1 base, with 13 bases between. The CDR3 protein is CASSLEKNWMNTGELFF. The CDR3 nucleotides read TGCGCCAGCAGCTTGGAGAAGAACTGGATGAACACCGGGGAGCTGTTTTTT.

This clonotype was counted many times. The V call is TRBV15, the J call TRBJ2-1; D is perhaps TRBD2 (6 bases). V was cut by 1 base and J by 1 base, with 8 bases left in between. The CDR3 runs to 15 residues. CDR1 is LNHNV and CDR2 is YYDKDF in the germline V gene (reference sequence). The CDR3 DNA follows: TGTGCCACCAGCAGAGTGGGGAGGTCCTACAATGAGCAGTTCTTC. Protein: CATSRVGRSYNEQFF.

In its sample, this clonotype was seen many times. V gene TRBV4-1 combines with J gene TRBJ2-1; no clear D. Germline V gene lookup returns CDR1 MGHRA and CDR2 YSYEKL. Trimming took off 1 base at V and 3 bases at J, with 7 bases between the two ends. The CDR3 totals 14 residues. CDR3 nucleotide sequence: TGCGCCAGCAGCCAAGTCGCGGTCTACAATGAGCAGTTCTTC. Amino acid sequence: CASSQVAVYNEQFF.

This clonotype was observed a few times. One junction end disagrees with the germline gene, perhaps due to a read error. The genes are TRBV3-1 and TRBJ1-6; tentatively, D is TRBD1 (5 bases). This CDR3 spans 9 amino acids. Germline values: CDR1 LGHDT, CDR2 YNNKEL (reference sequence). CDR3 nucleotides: TGTGCCAGCAGCCAGGGGACGAATTGG. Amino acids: CASSQGTNW.

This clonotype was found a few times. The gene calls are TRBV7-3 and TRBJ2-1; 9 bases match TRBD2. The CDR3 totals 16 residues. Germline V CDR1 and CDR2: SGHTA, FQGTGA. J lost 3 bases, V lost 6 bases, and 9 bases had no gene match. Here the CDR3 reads CASSPVAGALYNEQFF. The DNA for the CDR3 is TGTGCCAGCAGTCCAGTAGCGGGAGCCCTCTACAATGAGCAGTTCTTC.

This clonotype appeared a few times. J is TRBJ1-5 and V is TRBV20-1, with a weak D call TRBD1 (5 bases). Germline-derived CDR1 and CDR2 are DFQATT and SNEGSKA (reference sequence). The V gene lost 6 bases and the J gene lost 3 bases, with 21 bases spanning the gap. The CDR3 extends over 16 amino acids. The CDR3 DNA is TGCAGTGCCATGGGGCGCAGCAGACGCCACAATCAGCCCCAGCATTTT. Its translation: CSAMGRSRRHNQPQHF.

The CDR3 loop reads CASIKVDGANVLTF. The CDR3 DNA follows: TGTGCCAGCATTAAAGTCGATGGGGCCAACGTCCTGACTTTC. The V call is TRBV12-3 or TRBV12-4, the J call TRBJ2-6, with D uncertain. Trimming pared 7 bases from V and 3 bases from J, leaving 10 bases between. The CDR3 contains 14 residues.

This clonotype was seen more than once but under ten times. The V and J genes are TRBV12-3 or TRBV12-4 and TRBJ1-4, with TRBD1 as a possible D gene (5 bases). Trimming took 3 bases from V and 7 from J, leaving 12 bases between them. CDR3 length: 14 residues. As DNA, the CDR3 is TGTGCCAGCAGTTTTGGAGGGGCGCTTGAAAAACTGTTTTTT. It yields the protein CASSFGGALEKLFF.

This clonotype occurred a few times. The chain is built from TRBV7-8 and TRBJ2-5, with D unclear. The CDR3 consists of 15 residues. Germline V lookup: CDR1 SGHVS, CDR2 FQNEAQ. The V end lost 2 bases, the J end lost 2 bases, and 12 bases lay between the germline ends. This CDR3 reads CASSLWVRRQETQYF. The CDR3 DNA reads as TGTGCCAGCAGCTTATGGGTGCGGAGACAAGAGACCCAGTACTTC.

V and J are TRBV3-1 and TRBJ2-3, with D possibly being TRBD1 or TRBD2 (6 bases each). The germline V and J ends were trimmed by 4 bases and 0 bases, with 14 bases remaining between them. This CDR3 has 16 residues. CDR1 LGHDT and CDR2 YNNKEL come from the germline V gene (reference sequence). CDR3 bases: TGTGCCAGCAGCCCCCGAGGGGGGCCGAGCACAGATACGCAGTATTTT. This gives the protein CASSPRGGPSTDTQYF.

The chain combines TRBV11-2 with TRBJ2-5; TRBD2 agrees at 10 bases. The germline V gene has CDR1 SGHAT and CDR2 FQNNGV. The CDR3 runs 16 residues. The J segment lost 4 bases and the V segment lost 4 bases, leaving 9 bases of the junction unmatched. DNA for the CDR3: TGTGCCAGCAGCTCCTGGACTAGCGGAGGGGCAGAGACCCAGTACTTC. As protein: CASSSWTSGGAETQYF.

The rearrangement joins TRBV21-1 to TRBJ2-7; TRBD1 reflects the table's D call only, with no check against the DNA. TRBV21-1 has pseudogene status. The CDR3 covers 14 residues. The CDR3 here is CASSKDWPGNEQYV. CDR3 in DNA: TGTGCCAGCAGCAAAGATTGGCCGGGTAACGAGCAGTACGTC.

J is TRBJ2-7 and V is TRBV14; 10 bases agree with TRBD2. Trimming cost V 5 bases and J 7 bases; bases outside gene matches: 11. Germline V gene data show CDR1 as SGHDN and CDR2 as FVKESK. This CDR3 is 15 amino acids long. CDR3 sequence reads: CASSETGTSAWEQYV. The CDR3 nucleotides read TGTGCCAGCAGCGAGACCGGGACTAGCGCCTGGGAGCAGTACGTC.

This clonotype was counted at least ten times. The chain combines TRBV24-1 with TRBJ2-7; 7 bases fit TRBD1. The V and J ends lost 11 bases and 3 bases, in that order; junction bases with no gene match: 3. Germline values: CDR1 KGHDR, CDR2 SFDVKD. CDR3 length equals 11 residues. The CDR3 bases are TGTGCCAAGGGGACAGACTACGAGCAGTACTTC. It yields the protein CAKGTDYEQYF.

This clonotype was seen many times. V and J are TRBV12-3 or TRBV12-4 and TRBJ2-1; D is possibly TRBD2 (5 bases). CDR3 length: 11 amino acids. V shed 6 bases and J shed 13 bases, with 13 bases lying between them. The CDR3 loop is CASSSAGNQFF. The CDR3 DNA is TGTGCCAGCAGCTCCGCCGGGAACCAGTTCTTC.